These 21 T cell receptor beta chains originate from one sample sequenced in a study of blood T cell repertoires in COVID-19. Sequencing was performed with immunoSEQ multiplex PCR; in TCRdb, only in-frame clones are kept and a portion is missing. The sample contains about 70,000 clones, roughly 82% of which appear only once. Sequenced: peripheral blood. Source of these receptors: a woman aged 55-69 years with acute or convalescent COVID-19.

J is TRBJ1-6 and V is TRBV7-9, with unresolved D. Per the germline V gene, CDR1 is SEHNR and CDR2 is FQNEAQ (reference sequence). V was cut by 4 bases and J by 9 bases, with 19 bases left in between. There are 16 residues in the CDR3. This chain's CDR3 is CASSSPVFNSLSPLHF. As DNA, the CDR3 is TGTGCCAGCAGCTCTCCCGTTTTTAACTCCCTTTCACCCCTCCACTTT.

CDR3 DNA sequence: TGTGCCAGCAGCTCCCGAGGGGGTCCAGCGGGGAACTTCTACGAGCAGTACTTC. Its protein product is CASSSRGGPAGNFYEQYF. V is TRBV11-2 and J is TRBJ2-7; D perhaps matches TRBD2 (7 bases). The CDR3 length is 18 residues. Germline V gives CDR1 SGHAT, CDR2 FQNNGV. With 4 bases removed from V and 3 bases from J, the gap between germline ends came to 25 bases.

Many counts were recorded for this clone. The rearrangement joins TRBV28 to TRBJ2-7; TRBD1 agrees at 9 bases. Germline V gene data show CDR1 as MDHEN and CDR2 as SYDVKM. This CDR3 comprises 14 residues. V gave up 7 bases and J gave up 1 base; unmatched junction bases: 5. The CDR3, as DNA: TGTGCCAGCACCGAGGACAGGGGATCCTACGAGCAGTACTTC. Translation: CASTEDRGSYEQYF.

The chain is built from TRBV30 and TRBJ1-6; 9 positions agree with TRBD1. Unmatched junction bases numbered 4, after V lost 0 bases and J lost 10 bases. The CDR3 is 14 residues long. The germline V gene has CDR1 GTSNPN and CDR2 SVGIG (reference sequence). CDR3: CAWSVGQGNSPLHF. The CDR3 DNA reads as TGTGCCTGGAGTGTAGGACAGGGGAACTCACCCCTCCACTTT.

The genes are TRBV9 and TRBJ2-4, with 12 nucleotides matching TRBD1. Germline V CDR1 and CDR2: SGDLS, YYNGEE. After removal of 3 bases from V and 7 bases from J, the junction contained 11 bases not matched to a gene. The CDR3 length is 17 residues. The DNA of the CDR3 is TGTGCCAGCAGCGGCCGGGACAGGGGGCGCGTTGGGAACATTCAGTACTTC. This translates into CASSGRDRGRVGNIQYF.

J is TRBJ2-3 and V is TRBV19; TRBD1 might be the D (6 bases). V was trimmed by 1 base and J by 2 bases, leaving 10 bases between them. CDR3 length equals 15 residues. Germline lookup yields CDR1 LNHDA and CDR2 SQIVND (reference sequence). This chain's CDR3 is CASSIGWGLTDTQYF. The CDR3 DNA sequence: TGTGCCAGTAGTATAGGGTGGGGGCTCACAGATACGCAGTATTTT.

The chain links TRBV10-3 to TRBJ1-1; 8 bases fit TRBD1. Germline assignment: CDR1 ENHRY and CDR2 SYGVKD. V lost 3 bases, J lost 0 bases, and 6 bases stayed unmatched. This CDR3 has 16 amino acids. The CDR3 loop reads CAISEGTGLLNTEAFF. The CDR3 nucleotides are TGTGCCATCAGTGAAGGGACAGGCCTCCTGAACACTGAAGCTTTCTTT.

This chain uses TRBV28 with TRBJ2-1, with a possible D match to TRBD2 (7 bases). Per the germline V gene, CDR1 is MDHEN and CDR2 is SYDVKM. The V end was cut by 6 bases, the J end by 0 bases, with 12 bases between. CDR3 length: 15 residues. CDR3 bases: TGTGCCAGCAGGCCGGCGGGGGCCTCCTACAATGAGCAGTTCTTC. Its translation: CASRPAGASYNEQFF.

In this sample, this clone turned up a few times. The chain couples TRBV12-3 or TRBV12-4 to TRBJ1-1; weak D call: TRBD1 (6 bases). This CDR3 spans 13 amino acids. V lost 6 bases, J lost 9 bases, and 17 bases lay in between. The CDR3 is CASSSSSDRQAFF. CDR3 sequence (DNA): TGTGCCAGCAGCTCTTCCTCGGACAGACAAGCTTTCTTT.

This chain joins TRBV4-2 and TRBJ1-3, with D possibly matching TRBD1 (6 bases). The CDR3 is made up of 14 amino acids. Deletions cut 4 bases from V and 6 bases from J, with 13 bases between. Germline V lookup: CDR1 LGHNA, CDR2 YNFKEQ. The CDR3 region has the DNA TGTGCCAGCAGCCCCTCCTCAGGGGTAAACACCATATATTTT. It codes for CASSPSSGVNTIYF.

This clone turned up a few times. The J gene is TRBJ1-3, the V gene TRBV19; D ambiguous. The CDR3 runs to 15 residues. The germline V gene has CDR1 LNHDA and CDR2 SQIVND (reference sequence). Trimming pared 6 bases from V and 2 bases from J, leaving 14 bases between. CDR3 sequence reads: CASSPRLETGNTIYF. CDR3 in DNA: TGTGCCAGTAGCCCAAGGTTGGAGACTGGAAACACCATATATTTT.

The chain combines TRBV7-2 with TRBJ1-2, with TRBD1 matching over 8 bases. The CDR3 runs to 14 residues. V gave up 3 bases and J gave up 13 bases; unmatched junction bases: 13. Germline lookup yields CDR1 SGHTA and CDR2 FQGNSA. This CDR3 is CASSFLVPGGGGTF. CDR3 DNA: TGTGCCAGCAGCTTCCTCGTACCAGGGGGCGGCGGCACCTTC.

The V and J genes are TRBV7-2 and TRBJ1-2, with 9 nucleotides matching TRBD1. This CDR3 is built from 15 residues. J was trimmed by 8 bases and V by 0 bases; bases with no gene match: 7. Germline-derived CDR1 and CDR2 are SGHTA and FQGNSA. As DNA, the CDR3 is TGTGCCAGCAGCTTAGCTGTGGGGACAGGGCGGGGCTACACCTTC. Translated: CASSLAVGTGRGYTF.

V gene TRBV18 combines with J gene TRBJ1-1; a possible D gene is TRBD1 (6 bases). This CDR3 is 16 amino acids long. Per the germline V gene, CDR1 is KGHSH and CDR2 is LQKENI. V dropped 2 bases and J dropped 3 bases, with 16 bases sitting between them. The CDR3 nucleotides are TGTGCCAGCTCACCATCAGGACAGCCTCTGCACACTGAAGCTTTCTTT. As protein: CASSPSGQPLHTEAFF.

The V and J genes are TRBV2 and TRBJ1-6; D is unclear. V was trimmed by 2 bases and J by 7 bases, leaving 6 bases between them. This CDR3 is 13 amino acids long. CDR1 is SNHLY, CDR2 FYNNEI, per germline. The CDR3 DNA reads TGTGCCAGCAGTGAACCTTTGAATTCACCCCTCCACTTT. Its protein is CASSEPLNSPLHF.

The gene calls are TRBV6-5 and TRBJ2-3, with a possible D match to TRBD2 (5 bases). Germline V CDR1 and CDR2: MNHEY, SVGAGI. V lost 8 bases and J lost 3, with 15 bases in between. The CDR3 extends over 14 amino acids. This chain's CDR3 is CASRRLGRTDTQYF. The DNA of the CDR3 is TGTGCCAGCCGAAGACTGGGGAGAACAGATACGCAGTATTTT.

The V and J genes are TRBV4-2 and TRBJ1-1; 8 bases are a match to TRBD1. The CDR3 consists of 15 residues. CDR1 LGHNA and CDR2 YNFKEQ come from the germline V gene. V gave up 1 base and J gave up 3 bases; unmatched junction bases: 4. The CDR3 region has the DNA TGTGCCAGCAGCCAAGCACCGACAGGGGACACTGAAGCTTTCTTT. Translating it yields CASSQAPTGDTEAFF.

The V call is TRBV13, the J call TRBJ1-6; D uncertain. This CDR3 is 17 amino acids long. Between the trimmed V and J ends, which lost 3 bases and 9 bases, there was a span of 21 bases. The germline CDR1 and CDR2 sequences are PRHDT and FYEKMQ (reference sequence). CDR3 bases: TGTGCCAGCAGCTTGCTCGGAAGTCCCGTGGCTAGTTCACCCCTCCACTTT. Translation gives CASSLLGSPVASSPLHF.

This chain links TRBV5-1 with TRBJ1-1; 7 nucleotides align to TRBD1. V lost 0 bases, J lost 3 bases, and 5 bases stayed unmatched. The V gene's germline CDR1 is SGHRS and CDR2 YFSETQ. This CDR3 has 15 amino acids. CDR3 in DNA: TGCGCCAGCAGCTTGGTTCCAGGGGGGTACACTGAAGCTTTCTTT. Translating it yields CASSLVPGGYTEAFF. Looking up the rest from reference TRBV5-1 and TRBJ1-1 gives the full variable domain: KAGVTQTPRYLIKTRGQQVTLSCSPISGHRSVSWYQQTPGQGLQFLFEYFSETQRNKGNFPGRFSGRQFSNSRSEMNVSTLELGDSALYLCASSLVPGGYTEAFFGQGTRLTVV.

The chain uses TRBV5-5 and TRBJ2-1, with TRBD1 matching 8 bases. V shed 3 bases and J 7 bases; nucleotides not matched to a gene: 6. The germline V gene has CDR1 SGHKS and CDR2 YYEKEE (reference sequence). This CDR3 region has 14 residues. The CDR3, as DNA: TGTGCCAGCAGCTGGACAGGGACAGTTAATGAGCAGTTCTTC. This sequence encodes CASSWTGTVNEQFF.

The CDR3 spells CATSRGGQTGSTEAFF. CDR3 nucleotides: TGTGCCACCAGCAGAGGGGGTCAGACAGGCTCCACTGAAGCTTTCTTT. This chain joins TRBV15 and TRBJ1-1; tentative D call: TRBD1 (6 bases). The CDR3 extends over 16 amino acids. V shed 1 base and J shed 4 bases, with 16 bases lying between them. Looked up from germline, CDR1 is LNHNV and CDR2 is YYDKDF (reference sequence). The variable domain in full, completed from reference TRBV15 and TRBJ1-1, reads DAMVIQNPRYQVTQFGKPVTLSCSQTLNHNVMYWYQQKSSQAPKLLFHYYDKDFNNEADTPDNFQSRRPNTSFCFLDIRSPGLGDTAMYLCATSRGGQTGSTEAFFGQGTRLTVV.